The 12 T cell receptor beta chains below come from one sample, sequenced in a study of cytomegalovirus exposure and HLA in healthy donors. The PCR ran on 60 Vbeta and 13 Jbeta primers. Here immunoSEQ multiplex PCR was the method, and the copy in TCRdb shows in-frame clones only, minus some. The sample carries about 130,000 clones, 70% to 80% recorded once. Sequences were obtained from PBMCs. The receptors originated from a man aged 40-50 years in good health and CMV-seropositive.

In this sample, this clone turned up a few times. The chain employs TRBV7-9 and TRBJ2-5; 10 nucleotides match TRBD1. The CDR3 is 15 amino acids. V was pared by 4 bases and J by 3 bases, with 5 bases of the junction left unmatched. Germline CDR1 reads SEHNR; CDR2 reads FQNEAQ (reference sequence). The CDR3 region has the DNA TGTGCCAGCAGCTCTTGGACAGGGGGAGAAGAGACCCAGTACTTC. Protein: CASSSWTGGEETQYF.

V and J are TRBV10-2 and TRBJ2-7; D ambiguous. The CDR3 spans 14 residues. The germline V gene encodes CDR1 WSHSY and CDR2 SAAADI. V was clipped by 0 bases and J by 3 bases, with 9 bases between them. The CDR3 DNA follows: TGCGCCAGCAGTGAGTCTAGCCTAATCTACGAGCAGTACTTC. Translating gives CASSESSLIYEQYF.

This clone was observed a single time. The chain employs TRBV7-8 and TRBJ1-5; 7 positions match TRBD1. Germline values: CDR1 SGHVS, CDR2 FQNEAQ. Losses at the gene ends were 5 bases for V and 4 bases for J; bases not matched to a gene: 5. The CDR3 spans 14 residues. The DNA of the CDR3 is TGTGCCAGCAGCCAACAGGGGTTAAATCAGCCCCAGCATTTT. Translation: CASSQQGLNQPQHF.

As for this clone: At one end, the junction sequence differs from germline, possibly due to a read error. This chain connects TRBV7-9 to TRBJ2-1; 11 nucleotides match TRBD2. The CDR3 consists of 16 residues. The germline gives CDR1 SEHNR, CDR2 FQNEAQ (reference sequence). CDR3 residues: CASSLAGGPQYNEQFF. DNA for the CDR3: TGTGCCAGCAGTTTAGCGGGAGGGCCTCAGTACAATGAGCAGTTCTTC.

This clone was picked up a small number of times. The chain recombines TRBV9 with TRBJ2-5, with 8 bases fitting TRBD1. After removal of 3 bases from V and 5 bases from J, the junction contained 6 bases not matched to a gene. The CDR3 runs to 14 residues. Germline CDR1 is SGDLS and CDR2 is YYNGEE. The CDR3 bases are TGTGCCAGCAGCGGACAGGGGACGGGGGAGACCCAGTACTTC. Its protein is CASSGQGTGETQYF. Full variable domain (remainder filled in from reference TRBV9 and TRBJ2-5): DSGVTQTPKHLITATGQRVTLRCSPRSGDLSVYWYQQSLDQGLQFLIQYYNGEERAKGNILERFSAQQFPDLHSELNLSSLELGDSALYFCASSGQGTGETQYFGPGTRLLVL.

The genes are TRBV28 and TRBJ2-2; 7 positions agree with TRBD2. Trimming removed 8 bases from V and 5 bases from J; junction bases left unmatched: 8. This CDR3 is built from 14 residues. Germline CDR1 MDHEN, CDR2 SYDVKM. In nucleotides, the CDR3 is TGTGCCAGCTTAGCGGGTCGGGGGACCGGGGAGCTGTTTTTT. Its protein is CASLAGRGTGELFF.

The chain links TRBV9 to TRBJ1-6; D unclear. Germline V gene lookup returns CDR1 SGDLS and CDR2 YYNGEE. Trimming cost V 0 bases and J 8 bases, with 12 bases left between them. This CDR3 contains 15 residues. CDR3 nucleotide sequence: TGTGCCAGCAGCGTAGATGTAGAGGAGGATTCACCCCTCCACTTT. This translates into CASSVDVEEDSPLHF.

The V gene is TRBV29-1, the J gene TRBJ2-7, with TRBD2 matching over 7 bases. The germline gives CDR1 SQVTM, CDR2 ANQGSEA. The CDR3 is made up of 14 amino acids. Trimming removed 3 bases from V and 6 bases from J; junction bases left unmatched: 11. The CDR3 DNA reads TGCAGCGTTGACTCGTACGGCGGGAGTGTCGAGCAGTACTTC. This encodes CSVDSYGGSVEQYF.

V is TRBV30 and J is TRBJ1-2, with 7 bases matching TRBD1. The germline V gene encodes CDR1 GTSNPN and CDR2 SVGIG (reference sequence). Trimming at V came to 1 base and at J to 6 bases, leaving 8 bases not matched to a gene. The CDR3 consists of 14 residues. CDR3 in amino acids: CAWSGPQGFNGYTF. As DNA, the CDR3 is TGTGCCTGGAGTGGCCCACAGGGGTTTAATGGCTACACCTTC.

This chain uses TRBV25-1 with TRBJ2-5; possibly TRBD2 for D (7 bases). Trimming pared 8 bases from V and 3 bases from J, leaving 16 bases between. Germline CDR1 reads MGHDK; CDR2 reads SYGVNS. This CDR3 has 14 amino acids. The CDR3 is CASGGVRTEETQYF. CDR3 nucleotides: TGTGCCAGCGGGGGGGTCCGGACAGAAGAGACCCAGTACTTC.

The rearrangement links TRBV4-1 to TRBJ1-4; D might be TRBD1 (5 bases). Trimming removed 3 bases from V and 5 bases from J, with 13 bases in between. CDR3 length equals 15 residues. Germline CDR1 MGHRA, CDR2 YSYEKL. The CDR3 spells CASSQAGWRNEKLFF. CDR3 coding DNA: TGCGCCAGCAGCCAGGCAGGGTGGAGAAATGAAAAACTGTTTTTT.

This sequence joins TRBV5-8 and TRBJ1-4; 7 positions match TRBD1. The CDR3 is made up of 16 amino acids. After removal of 7 bases from V and 0 bases from J, the junction contained 9 bases not matched to a gene. Germline V lookup: CDR1 SGHTS, CDR2 YDEGEE. CDR3 amino acids: CASHPSDRPTNEKLFF. The CDR3 DNA reads TGTGCCAGCCACCCCTCGGACAGGCCAACTAATGAAAAACTGTTTTTT.